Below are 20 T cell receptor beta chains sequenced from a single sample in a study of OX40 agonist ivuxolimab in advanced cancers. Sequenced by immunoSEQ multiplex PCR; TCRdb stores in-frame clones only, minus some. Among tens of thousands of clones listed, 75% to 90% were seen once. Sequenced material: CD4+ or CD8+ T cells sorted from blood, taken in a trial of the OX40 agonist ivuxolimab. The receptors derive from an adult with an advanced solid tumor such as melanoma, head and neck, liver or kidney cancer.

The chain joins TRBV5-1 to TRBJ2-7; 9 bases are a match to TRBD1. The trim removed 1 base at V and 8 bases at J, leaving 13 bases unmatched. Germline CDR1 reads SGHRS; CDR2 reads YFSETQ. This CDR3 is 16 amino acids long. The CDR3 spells CASSLHEGDRVWKQYF. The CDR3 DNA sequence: TGCGCCAGCAGCTTGCATGAAGGGGACAGGGTTTGGAAGCAGTACTTC.

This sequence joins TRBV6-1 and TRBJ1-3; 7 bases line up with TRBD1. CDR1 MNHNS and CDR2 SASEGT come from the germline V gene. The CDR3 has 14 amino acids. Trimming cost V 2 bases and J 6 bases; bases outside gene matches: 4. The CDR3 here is CASSEPQGTNTIYF. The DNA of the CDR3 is TGTGCCAGCAGTGAACCACAGGGGACAAACACCATATATTTT.

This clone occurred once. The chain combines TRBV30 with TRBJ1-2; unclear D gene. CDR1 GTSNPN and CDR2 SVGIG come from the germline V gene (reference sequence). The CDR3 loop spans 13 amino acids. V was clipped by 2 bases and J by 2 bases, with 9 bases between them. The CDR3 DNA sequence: TGTGCCTGGAGTCAGTACAGAAACTATGGCTACACCTTC. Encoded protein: CAWSQYRNYGYTF. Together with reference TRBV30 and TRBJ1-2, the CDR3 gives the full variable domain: SQTIHQWPATLVQPVGSPLSLECTVEGTSNPNLYWYRQAAGRGLQLLFYSVGIGQISSEVPQNLSASRPQDRQFILSSKKLLLSDSGFYLCAWSQYRNYGYTFGSGTRLTVV.

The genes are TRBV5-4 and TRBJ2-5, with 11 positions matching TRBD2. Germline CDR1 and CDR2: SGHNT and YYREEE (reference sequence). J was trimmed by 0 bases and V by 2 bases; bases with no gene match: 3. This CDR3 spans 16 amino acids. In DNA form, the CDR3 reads TGTGCCAGCAGCTTTTCGACTAGCGGGGACCAAGAGACCCAGTACTTC. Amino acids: CASSFSTSGDQETQYF.

In nucleotides, the CDR3 is TGTGCCAGTAGTAATCGGGACGGGGGATACGAGCAGTACTTC. This codes for CASSNRDGGYEQYF. The V gene is TRBV19, the J gene TRBJ2-7, with D maybe TRBD2 (6 bases). Germline CDR1 LNHDA, CDR2 SQIVND (reference sequence). The CDR3 has 14 amino acids. V shed 4 bases and J shed 4 bases, with 14 bases lying between them. Based on the CDR3 plus reference TRBV19 and TRBJ2-7, the full variable domain is DGGITQSPKYLFRKEGQNVTLSCEQNLNHDAMYWYRQDPGQGLRLIYYSQIVNDFQKGDIAEGYSVSREKKESFPLTVTSAQKNPTAFYLCASSNRDGGYEQYFGPGTRLTVT.

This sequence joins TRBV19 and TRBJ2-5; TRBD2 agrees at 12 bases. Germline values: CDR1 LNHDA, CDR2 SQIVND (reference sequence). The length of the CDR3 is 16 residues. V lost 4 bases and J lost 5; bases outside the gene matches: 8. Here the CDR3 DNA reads TGTGCCAGTAGTACCGCTAGCGGGGGGGCTTTTGAGACCCAGTACTTC. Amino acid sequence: CASSTASGGAFETQYF.

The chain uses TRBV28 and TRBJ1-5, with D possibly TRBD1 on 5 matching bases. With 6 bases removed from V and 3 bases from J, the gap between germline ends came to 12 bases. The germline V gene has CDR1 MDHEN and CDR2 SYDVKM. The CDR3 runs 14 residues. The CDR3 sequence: CASRKQVLNQPQHF. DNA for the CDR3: TGTGCCAGCAGAAAACAGGTTCTCAATCAGCCCCAGCATTTT.

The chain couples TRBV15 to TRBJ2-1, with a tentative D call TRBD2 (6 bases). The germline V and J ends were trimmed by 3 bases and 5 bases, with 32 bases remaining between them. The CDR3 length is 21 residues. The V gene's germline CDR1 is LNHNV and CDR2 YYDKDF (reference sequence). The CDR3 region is CATSRTTGFWLGSGQDNEQFF. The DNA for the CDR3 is TGTGCCACCAGCAGGACCACGGGGTTCTGGCTTGGCAGCGGGCAGGACAATGAGCAGTTCTTC.

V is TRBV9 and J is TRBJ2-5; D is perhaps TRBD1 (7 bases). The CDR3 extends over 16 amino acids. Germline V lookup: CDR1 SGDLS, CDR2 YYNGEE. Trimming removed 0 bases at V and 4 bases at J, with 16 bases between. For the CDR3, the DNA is TGTGCCAGCAGCGTAGGGCAGGGGGGATTATCAGAGACCCAGTACTTC. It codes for CASSVGQGGLSETQYF.

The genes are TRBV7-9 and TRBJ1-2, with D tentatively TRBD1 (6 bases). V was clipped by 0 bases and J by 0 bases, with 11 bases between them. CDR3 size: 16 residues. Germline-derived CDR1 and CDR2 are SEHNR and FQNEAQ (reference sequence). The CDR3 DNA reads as TGTGCCAGCAGCTTAGCGGCGGACAGCTCTAACTATGGCTACACCTTC. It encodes CASSLAADSSNYGYTF.

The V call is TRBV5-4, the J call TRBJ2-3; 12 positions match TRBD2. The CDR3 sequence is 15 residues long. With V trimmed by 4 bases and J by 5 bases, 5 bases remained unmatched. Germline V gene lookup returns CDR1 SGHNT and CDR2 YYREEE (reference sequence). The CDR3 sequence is CASSRLAGVQDTQYF. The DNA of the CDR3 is TGTGCCAGCAGCCGACTAGCGGGAGTTCAAGATACGCAGTATTTT.

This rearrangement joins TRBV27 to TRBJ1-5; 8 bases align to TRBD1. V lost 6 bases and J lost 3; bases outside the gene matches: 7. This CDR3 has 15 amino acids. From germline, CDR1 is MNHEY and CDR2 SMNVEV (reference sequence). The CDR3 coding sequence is TGTGCCAGCAGGACAGGGGCGGGGTTCAATCAGCCCCAGCATTTT. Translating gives CASRTGAGFNQPQHF.

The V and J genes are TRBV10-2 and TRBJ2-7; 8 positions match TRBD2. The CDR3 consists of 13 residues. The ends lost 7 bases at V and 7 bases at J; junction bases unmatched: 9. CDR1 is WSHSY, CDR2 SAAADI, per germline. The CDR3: CASIKAGAGEQYF. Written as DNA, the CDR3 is TGCGCCAGCATCAAAGCGGGGGCGGGGGAGCAGTACTTC.

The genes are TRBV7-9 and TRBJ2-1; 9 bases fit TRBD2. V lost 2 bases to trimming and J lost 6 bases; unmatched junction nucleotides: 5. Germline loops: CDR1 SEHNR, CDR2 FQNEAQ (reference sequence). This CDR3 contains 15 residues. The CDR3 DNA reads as TGTGCCAGCAGCTTATCGGGACTAGCAGGCAATGAGCAGTTCTTC. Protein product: CASSLSGLAGNEQFF. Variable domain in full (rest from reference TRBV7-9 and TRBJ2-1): DTGVSQNPRHKITKRGQNVTFRCDPISEHNRLYWYRQTLGQGPEFLTYFQNEAQLEKSRLLSDRFSAERPKGSFSTLEIQRTEQGDSAMYLCASSLSGLAGNEQFFGPGTRLTVL.

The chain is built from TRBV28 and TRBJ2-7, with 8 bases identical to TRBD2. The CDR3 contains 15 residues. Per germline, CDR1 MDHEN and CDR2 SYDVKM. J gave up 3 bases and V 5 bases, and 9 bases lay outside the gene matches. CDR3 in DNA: TGTGCCAGCAGTCCAAGCGGGAGTACCTACTACGAGCAGTACTTC. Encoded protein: CASSPSGSTYYEQYF.

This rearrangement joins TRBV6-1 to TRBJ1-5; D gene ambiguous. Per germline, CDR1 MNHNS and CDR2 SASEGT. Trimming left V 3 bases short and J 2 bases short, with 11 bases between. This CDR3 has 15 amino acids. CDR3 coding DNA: TGTGCCAGCAGTGAGTCAAGTTCCGGCAATCAGCCCCAGCATTTT. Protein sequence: CASSESSSGNQPQHF.

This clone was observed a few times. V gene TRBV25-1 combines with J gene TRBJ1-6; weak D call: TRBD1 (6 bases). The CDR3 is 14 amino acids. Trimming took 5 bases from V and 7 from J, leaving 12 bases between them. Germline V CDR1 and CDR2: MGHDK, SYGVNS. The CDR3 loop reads CASSYRVGNSPLHF. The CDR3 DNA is TGTGCCAGCAGTTACAGGGTGGGCAATTCACCCCTCCACTTT.

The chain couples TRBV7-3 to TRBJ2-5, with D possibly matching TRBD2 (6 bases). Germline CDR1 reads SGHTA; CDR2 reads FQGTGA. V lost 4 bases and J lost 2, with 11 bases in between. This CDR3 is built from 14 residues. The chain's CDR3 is CASSSGLPQETQYF. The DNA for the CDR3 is TGTGCCAGCAGCTCGGGACTCCCTCAAGAGACCCAGTACTTC.

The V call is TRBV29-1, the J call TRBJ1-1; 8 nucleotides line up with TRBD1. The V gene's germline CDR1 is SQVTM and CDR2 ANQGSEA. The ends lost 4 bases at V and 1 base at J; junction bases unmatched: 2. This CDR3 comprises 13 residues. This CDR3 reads CSVGTGRNTEAFF. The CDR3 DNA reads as TGCAGCGTTGGGACAGGGAGGAACACTGAAGCTTTCTTT. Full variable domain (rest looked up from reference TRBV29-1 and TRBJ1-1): SAVISQKPSRDICQRGTSLTIQCQVDSQVTMMFWYRQQPGQSLTLIATANQGSEATYESGFVIDKFPISRPNLTFSTLTVSNMSPEDSSIYLCSVGTGRNTEAFFGQGTRLTVV.

This chain's CDR3 is CASSQSGTGAYEQYF. CDR3 nucleotides: TGTGCCAGCAGCCAATCTGGGACAGGGGCCTACGAGCAGTACTTC. V and J are TRBV16 and TRBJ2-7; 10 nucleotides line up with TRBD1. V was clipped by 0 bases and J by 2 bases; unmatched bases: 1. Germline CDR1 is KGHSY and CDR2 is FQNENV. This CDR3 has 15 residues.